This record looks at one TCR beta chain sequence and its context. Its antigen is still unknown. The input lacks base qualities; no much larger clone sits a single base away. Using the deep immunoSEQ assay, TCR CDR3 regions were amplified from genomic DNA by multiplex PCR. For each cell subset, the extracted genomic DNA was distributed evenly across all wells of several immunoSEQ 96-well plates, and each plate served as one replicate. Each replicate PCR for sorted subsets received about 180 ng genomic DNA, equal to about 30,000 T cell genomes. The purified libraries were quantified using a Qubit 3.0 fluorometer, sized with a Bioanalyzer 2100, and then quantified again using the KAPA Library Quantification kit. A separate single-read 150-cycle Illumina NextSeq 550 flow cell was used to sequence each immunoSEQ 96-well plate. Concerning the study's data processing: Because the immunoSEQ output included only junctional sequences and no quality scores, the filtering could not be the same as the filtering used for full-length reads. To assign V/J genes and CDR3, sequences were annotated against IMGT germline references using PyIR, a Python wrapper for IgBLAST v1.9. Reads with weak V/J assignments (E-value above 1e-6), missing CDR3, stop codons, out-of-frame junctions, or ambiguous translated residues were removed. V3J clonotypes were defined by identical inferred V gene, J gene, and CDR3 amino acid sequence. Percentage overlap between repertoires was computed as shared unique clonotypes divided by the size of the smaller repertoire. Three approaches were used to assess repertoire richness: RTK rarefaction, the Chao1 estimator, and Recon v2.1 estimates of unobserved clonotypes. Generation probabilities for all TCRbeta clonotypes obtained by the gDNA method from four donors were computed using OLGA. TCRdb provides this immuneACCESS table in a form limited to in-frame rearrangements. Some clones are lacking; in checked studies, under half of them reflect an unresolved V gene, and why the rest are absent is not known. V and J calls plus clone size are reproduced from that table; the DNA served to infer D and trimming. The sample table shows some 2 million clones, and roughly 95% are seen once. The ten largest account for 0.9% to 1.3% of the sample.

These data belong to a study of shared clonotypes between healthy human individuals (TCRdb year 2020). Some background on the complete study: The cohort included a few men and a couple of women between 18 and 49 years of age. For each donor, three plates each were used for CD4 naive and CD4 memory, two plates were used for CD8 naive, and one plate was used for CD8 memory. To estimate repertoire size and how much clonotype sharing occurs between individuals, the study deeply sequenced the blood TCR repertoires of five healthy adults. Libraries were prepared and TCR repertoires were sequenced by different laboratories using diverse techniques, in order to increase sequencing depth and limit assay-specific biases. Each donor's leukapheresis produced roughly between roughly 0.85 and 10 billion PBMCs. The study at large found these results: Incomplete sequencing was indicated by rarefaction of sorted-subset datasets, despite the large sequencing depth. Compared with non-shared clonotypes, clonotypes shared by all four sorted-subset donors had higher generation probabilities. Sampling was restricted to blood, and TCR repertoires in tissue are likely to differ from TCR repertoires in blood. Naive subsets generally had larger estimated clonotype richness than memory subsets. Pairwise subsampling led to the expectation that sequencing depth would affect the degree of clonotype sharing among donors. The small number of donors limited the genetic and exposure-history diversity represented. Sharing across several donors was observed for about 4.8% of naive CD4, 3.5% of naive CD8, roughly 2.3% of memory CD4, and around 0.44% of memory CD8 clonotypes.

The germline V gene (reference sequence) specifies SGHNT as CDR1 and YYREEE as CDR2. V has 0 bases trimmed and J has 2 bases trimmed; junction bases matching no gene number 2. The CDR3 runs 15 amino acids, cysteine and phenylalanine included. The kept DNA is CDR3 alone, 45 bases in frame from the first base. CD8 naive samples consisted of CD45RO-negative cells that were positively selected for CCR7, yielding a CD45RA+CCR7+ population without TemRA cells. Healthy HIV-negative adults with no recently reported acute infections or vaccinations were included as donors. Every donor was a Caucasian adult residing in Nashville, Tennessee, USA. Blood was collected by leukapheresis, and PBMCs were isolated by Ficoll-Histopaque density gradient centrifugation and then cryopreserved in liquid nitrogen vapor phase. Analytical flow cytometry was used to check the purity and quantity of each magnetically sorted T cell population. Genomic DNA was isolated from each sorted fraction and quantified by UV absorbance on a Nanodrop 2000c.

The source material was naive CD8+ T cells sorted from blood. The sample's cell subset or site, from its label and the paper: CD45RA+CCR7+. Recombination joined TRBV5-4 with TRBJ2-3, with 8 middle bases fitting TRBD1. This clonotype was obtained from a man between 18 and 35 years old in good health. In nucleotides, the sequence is TGTGCCAGCAGCTTGGCGGACAGGGCCACAGATACGCAGTATTTT. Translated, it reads CASSLADRATDTQYF.